The text below deals with one TCR beta chain. Assay: immunoSEQ multiplex PCR; the TCRdb copy retains only in-frame clones and omits some. The data show around 310,000 clones, about 77% seen once. Germline V gene data show CDR1 as SQVTM and CDR2 as ANQGSEA. This CDR3 spans 15 amino acids. The trim removed 3 bases at V and 5 bases at J, leaving 11 bases unmatched. The data are from a study of cytotoxic CD8 clonotypes in ibrutinib-treated CLL. The source is a human donor with chronic lymphocytic leukemia. The genes are TRBV29-1 and TRBJ1-2; 8 nucleotides align to TRBD1. The source material was PBMCs, sampled before ibrutinib treatment. CDR3 sequence (DNA): TGCAGCGTTGACGACGGGCAGGGGGCGCGGTATGGCTACACCTTC. This codes for CSVDDGQGARYGYTF.